This entry describes one T cell receptor (beta chain). Here immunoSEQ multiplex PCR was the method, and the copy in TCRdb shows in-frame clones only, minus some. The sample shows approximately 50,000 clones, 75% to 90% of them seen only once. This sample stems from a study of glioma-infiltrating T cells after dendritic cell vaccination. Stated time point: after dendritic cell vaccination, including at tumor progression/relapse. The CDR3 extends over 13 amino acids. Germline V gives CDR1 SEHNR, CDR2 FQNEAQ (reference sequence). V shed 2 bases, J shed 7 bases, and the junction held 3 bases outside the gene matches.

Sequenced here: blood, sampled after dendritic cell vaccination. The clonotype originates from a human donor with glioblastoma. V is TRBV7-9 and J is TRBJ1-2; 8 nucleotides line up with TRBD1. The CDR3 here is CASSLQGAFGYTF. For the CDR3, the DNA is TGTGCCAGCAGCTTACAGGGGGCGTTTGGCTACACCTTC.